A selection of T cell receptor beta chains follows, all from one sample in a study of T and B cells in COVID-19 patients. TCRdb ran MiXCR on the multiplex PCR reads and lists one entry per CDR3 protein. This table has 7,500 to 9,500 distinct CDR3 sequences, 28% appearing once. Sample: blood. The source of these receptors is a human donor who had recovered from COVID-19. CDR3s include the opening cysteine and the closing phenylalanine or tryptophan.

V gene	J gene	CDR3 protein
TRBV6-6	TRBJ1-2	CASSSPGTGGGYTF
TRBV18	TRBJ1-1	CASSPSGRGTEAFF
TRBV14	TRBJ1-6	CASSQVPARPIQSPLHF
TRBV6-4	TRBJ2-4	CASVPGTESLAKNIQYF
TRBV5-1	TRBJ1-1	CASSRSNTEAFF
TRBV19	TRBJ1-2	CASSIGGGYTF
TRBV7-9	TRBJ1-2	CASSSGDSLNYGYTF
TRBV6-5	TRBJ1-6	CASSYFLGMDSPLHF
TRBV29-1	TRBJ2-3	CSVVPVAFGTDTQYF
TRBV6-5	TRBJ1-5	CASSRSGTGNQPQHF
TRBV28	TRBJ2-7	CASSFASGAEQYF
TRBV19	TRBJ2-3	CACNHLAGGTTDTQYF
TRBV18	TRBJ1-1	CASERDSHLKTEAFF
TRBV6-5	TRBJ1-2	CASSETGQGARGYTF
TRBV10-3	TRBJ1-4	CAISTEPQGKASEKLFF
TRBV30	TRBJ1-1	CAWREVRSEAFF
TRBV10-3	TRBJ1-4	CAIRGFNEKLFF
TRBV4-3	TRBJ2-3	CASSQEGSRGADTQYF
TRBV7-9	TRBJ1-6	CASSVSGQASSYNSPLHF
TRBV4-1	TRBJ2-3	CASSQDHGGSTDTQYF
TRBV2	TRBJ2-7	CASGVSTSGSSYEQYF
TRBV29-1	TRBJ2-3	CSVRGGEDTQYF
TRBV10-1	TRBJ2-5	CASSQSRGTKLETQYF
TRBV19	TRBJ1-5	CASSPHRDLSNQPQHF
TRBV5-1	TRBJ1-1	CASSFRDLNTEAFF
TRBV29-1	TRBJ1-2	CSVFREGYGYTF